The 22 T cell receptor beta chains reported below all come from one sample, sequenced in a study of CD8 T cells in Susac syndrome. When the RNA was reverse transcribed, random hexamers were used with an input of roughly 0.45 to 1 ug. TCRdb re-derived calls from the immunoSEQ multiplex PCR reads in MiXCR, one entry per CDR3 protein. The sample records about 84,000 distinct CDR3 sequences, approximately 92% being singletons. Input material: CD8+ T cells from PBMCs. The receptors were gathered from a human donor in good health.

Concerning this clonotype itself: Mismatch with germline at one junction end may stem from a read error. V is TRBV4-1 and J is TRBJ2-7, with 7 bases that match TRBD1. The CDR3 totals 15 residues. CDR1 is MGHRA and CDR2 is YSYEKL in the germline V gene. The CDR3 DNA reads as TGCGCCAGCAGCCAGACCGGGACAGTCTCCTACGAGCAGTGCTTC. As protein: CASSQTGTVSYEQCF.

The chain has TRBV12-3 or TRBV12-4 and TRBJ2-7, with D maybe TRBD1 (5 bases). This CDR3 region has 15 residues. V gave up 1 base and J gave up 0 bases, with 10 bases separating them. CDR3 loop: CASSLVAGPSYEQYF. As DNA, the CDR3 is TGTGCCAGCAGTTTAGTAGCAGGGCCCTCCTACGAGCAGTACTTC.

CDR3 DNA sequence: TGTGCCAGCAGCTTGTCGAGGAGGGACACTGAAGCTTTCTTT. Amino acid sequence: CASSLSRRDTEAFF. The chain employs TRBV5-4 and TRBJ1-1; D unclear. The V gene lost 1 base and the J gene lost 3 bases, with 10 bases spanning the gap. CDR1 SGHNT and CDR2 YYREEE come from the germline V gene (reference sequence). This CDR3 region has 14 residues.

This clonotype was counted between two and nine times. V and J are TRBV6-5 and TRBJ2-7; 9 positions match TRBD1. J gave up 4 bases and V 10 bases, and 11 bases lay outside the gene matches. This CDR3 is 14 amino acids long. Germline values: CDR1 MNHEY, CDR2 SVGAGI. CDR3 in amino acids: CATSPGTGIYEQYF. The CDR3 bases are TGTGCCACCTCCCCCGGGACAGGGATATACGAGCAGTACTTC.

The V call is TRBV25-1, the J call TRBJ2-7, with D unclear. The CDR3 is 11 residues long. The V gene's germline CDR1 is MGHDK and CDR2 SYGVNS. Trimming shortened V by 0 bases and J by 4 bases, and 1 base separated the two germline ends. The CDR3 bases are TGTGCCAGCAGTGAATATTACGAGCAGTACTTC. It encodes CASSEYYEQYF.

This clonotype was seen once. V and J are TRBV12-3 or TRBV12-4 and TRBJ2-7; D may match TRBD1 or TRBD2 (5 bases each). The CDR3 sequence is 14 residues long. Trimming took off 5 bases at V and 6 bases at J, with 17 bases between the two ends. The CDR3: CASSNRDRGGEQYF. The CDR3 DNA follows: TGTGCCAGCAGTAACCGGGACCGCGGCGGCGAGCAGTACTTC.

The chain recombines TRBV5-1 with TRBJ1-3; D is unclear. This CDR3 contains 16 residues. V gave up 1 base and J gave up 0 bases, with 11 bases separating them. Looked up from germline, CDR1 is SGHRS and CDR2 is YFSETQ. DNA of the CDR3: TGCGCCAGCAGCTTGCTCAGGACCGGCTCTGGAAACACCATATATTTT. As protein: CASSLLRTGSGNTIYF.

The chain couples TRBV9 to TRBJ1-1, with D tentatively TRBD1 (5 bases). V gave up 3 bases and J gave up 0 bases, with 6 bases separating them. The CDR3 totals 13 residues. Looked up from germline, CDR1 is SGDLS and CDR2 is YYNGEE. CDR3 DNA: TGTGCCAGCAGCGCGGGGCTGAACACTGAAGCTTTCTTT. The encoded protein is CASSAGLNTEAFF.

V and J are TRBV4-1 and TRBJ2-1; 8 positions match TRBD2. The germline V gene has CDR1 MGHRA and CDR2 YSYEKL. V shed 5 bases, J shed 3 bases, and the junction held 6 bases outside the gene matches. The CDR3 consists of 15 residues. The DNA for the CDR3 is TGCGCCAGCAGCGACGTAAGCGGGGGCTACAATGAGCAGTTCTTC. It yields the protein CASSDVSGGYNEQFF.

The chain joins TRBV12-3 or TRBV12-4 to TRBJ2-2, with a possible D match to TRBD1 (5 bases). V dropped 3 bases and J dropped 4 bases, with 15 bases sitting between them. The CDR3 sequence is 16 residues long. This CDR3 reads CASSFSVVGATGELFF. In DNA, the CDR3 is TGTGCCAGCAGTTTTTCCGTGGTTGGGGCCACCGGGGAGCTGTTTTTT.

V usage is TRBV5-6 and J usage is TRBJ1-5; no firm D call. Germline CDR1 reads SGHDT; CDR2 reads YYEEEE. The V end was cut by 0 bases, the J end by 6 bases, with 4 bases between. The CDR3 runs 12 residues. In DNA, the CDR3 is TGTGCCAGCAGCTTGGGTCCTCAGCCCCAGCATTTT. Its protein is CASSLGPQPQHF.

The CDR3 DNA reads as TGTGCCAGCAGTGAATTGTATCAGGGGGAGACCCAGTACTTC. Its protein is CASSELYQGETQYF. The chain recombines TRBV2 with TRBJ2-5, with D maybe TRBD1 (6 bases). Trimming left V 2 bases short and J 5 bases short, with 12 bases between. The CDR3 consists of 14 residues. Germline CDR1 is SNHLY and CDR2 is FYNNEI. Full variable domain (outside the CDR3, taken from reference TRBV2 and TRBJ2-5): EPEVTQTPSHQVTQMGQEVILRCVPISNHLYFYWYRQILGQKVEFLVSFYNNEISEKSEIFDDQFSVERPDGSNFTLKIRSTKLEDSAMYFCASSELYQGETQYFGPGTRLLVL.

The chain joins TRBV27 to TRBJ1-2; D is ambiguous. Germline V gene sequence: CDR1 MNHEY, CDR2 SMNVEV (reference sequence). V was cut by 0 bases and J by 4 bases, with 6 bases left in between. The CDR3 is 13 amino acids. In nucleotides, the CDR3 is TGTGCCAGCAGTTTATCTCTGGGCTATGGCTACACCTTC. Protein: CASSLSLGYGYTF.

This clonotype came up once. The chain joins TRBV3-1 to TRBJ2-7; no reliable D call. V was cut by 0 bases and J by 0 bases, with 9 bases left in between. Germline CDR1 reads LGHDT; CDR2 reads YNNKEL (reference sequence). The CDR3 has 15 residues. CDR3 nucleotides: TGTGCCAGCAGCCAAGATTACGGCTTCTCCTACGAGCAGTACTTC. Its translation: CASSQDYGFSYEQYF.

The gene calls are TRBV10-3 and TRBJ2-7; 9 bases match TRBD1. CDR1 and CDR2 from the germline V gene are ENHRY and SYGVKD. This CDR3 has 13 residues. V dropped 6 bases and J dropped 4; count of bases not matched to a gene: 4. The CDR3 loop is CAISGDRVYEQYF. The CDR3 nucleotides read TGTGCCATCAGCGGGGACAGGGTATACGAGCAGTACTTC.

This chain joins TRBV29-1 and TRBJ2-1; D is possibly TRBD1 (7 bases). The length of the CDR3 is 15 residues. Trimming took off 3 bases at V and 2 bases at J, with 14 bases between the two ends. The germline V gene has CDR1 SQVTM and CDR2 ANQGSEA. The CDR3 sequence: CSVDMEGATYNEQFF. CDR3 coding DNA: TGCAGCGTTGATATGGAGGGGGCCACCTACAATGAGCAGTTCTTC.

The chain joins TRBV7-9 to TRBJ2-2, with 14 bases aligning to TRBD2. Germline V gene data show CDR1 as SEHNR and CDR2 as FQNEAQ (reference sequence). V dropped 7 bases and J dropped 6; count of bases not matched to a gene: 4. The CDR3 sequence is 15 residues long. The CDR3 here is CASTGTSGGPGELFF. The CDR3 DNA sequence: TGTGCCAGCACCGGGACTAGCGGGGGCCCCGGGGAGCTGTTTTTT.

J is TRBJ2-1 and V is TRBV6-4; 8 bases match TRBD1. CDR3 size: 12 residues. J lost 10 bases, V lost 10 bases, and 9 bases had no gene match. Germline CDR1 is MRHNA and CDR2 is SNTAGT. CDR3 nucleotides: TGTGCCACCAACCAGGGGGCAGGGGAGCAGTTCTTC. The encoded protein is CATNQGAGEQFF.

The V gene is TRBV27, the J gene TRBJ2-7; D is undetermined. Trimming removed 0 bases from V and 4 bases from J, with 7 bases in between. This CDR3 is built from 13 residues. In germline, CDR1 is MNHEY, CDR2 SMNVEV (reference sequence). CDR3 nucleotides: TGTGCCAGCAGTTTATCGGCCGCGTACGAGCAGTACTTC. Translated: CASSLSAAYEQYF.

The chain combines TRBV5-6 with TRBJ1-2, with 7 bases identical to TRBD1. The CDR3 is 14 residues long. V lost 0 bases to trimming and J lost 8 bases; unmatched junction nucleotides: 7. Germline values: CDR1 SGHDT, CDR2 YYEEEE. DNA of the CDR3: TGTGCCAGCAGCTTGGGACAGGGAAATGACGGCTACACCTTC. It specifies CASSLGQGNDGYTF.

The gene calls are TRBV27 and TRBJ2-7, with 7 bases fitting TRBD1. With 2 bases clipped from V and 2 bases from J, the junction kept 9 bases outside the gene matches. Germline CDR1 and CDR2: MNHEY and SMNVEV (reference sequence). This CDR3 region has 16 residues. CDR3 DNA: TGTGCCAGCAGTTTAAGTACAGGGGACATAACCTACGAGCAGTACTTC. This sequence encodes CASSLSTGDITYEQYF.

The rearrangement uses TRBV20-1 and TRBJ1-1; D is unresolved. Germline CDR1 is DFQATT and CDR2 is SNEGSKA (reference sequence). CDR3 size: 12 residues. V was trimmed by 0 bases and J by 2 bases, leaving 4 bases between them. CDR3 nucleotide sequence: TGCAGTGCTAGAGATCCCAACACTGAAGCTTTCTTT. Protein: CSARDPNTEAFF.